Following are 3 T cell receptor beta chains from one sample sequenced in a study of blood T cell repertoires in COVID-19. The repertoire was sequenced with immunoSEQ multiplex PCR; TCRdb's copy has only in-frame clones and lacks some. Among some 270,000 clones, approximately 83% were seen once, and the ten largest hold 15% to 18%. The material sequenced was peripheral blood. The source is a person aged 70 to 85 with COVID-19, enrolled during active disease.

This chain uses TRBV27 with TRBJ2-3, with D perhaps TRBD2 (7 bases). Deletions cut 10 bases from V and 5 bases from J, with 19 bases between. The CDR3 runs 14 residues. From germline, CDR1 is MNHEY and CDR2 SMNVEV (reference sequence). CDR3 nucleotide sequence: TGTGCCACCGTTGAATTAGGGGGGGGAGATACGCAGTATTTT. This gives the protein CATVELGGGDTQYF.

The V gene is TRBV6-2 or TRBV6-3, the J gene TRBJ1-5; 10 bases are a match to TRBD1. Per germline, CDR1 MNHEY and CDR2 SVGEGT. V lost 6 bases, J lost 2 bases, and 7 bases stayed unmatched. The CDR3 is made up of 16 amino acids. The CDR3 spells CASSQGQGLGNQPQHF. The CDR3 DNA follows: TGTGCCAGCAGCCAGGGACAGGGGTTGGGCAATCAGCCCCAGCATTTT.

The J gene is TRBJ2-7, the V gene TRBV28; 8 bases match TRBD1. This CDR3 is 13 amino acids long. The V and J ends lost 6 bases and 4 bases, in that order; junction bases with no gene match: 5. The germline V gene encodes CDR1 MDHEN and CDR2 SYDVKM. CDR3 loop: CASRRQGAYEQYF. The CDR3 bases are TGTGCCAGCAGACGCCAGGGGGCGTACGAGCAGTACTTC.